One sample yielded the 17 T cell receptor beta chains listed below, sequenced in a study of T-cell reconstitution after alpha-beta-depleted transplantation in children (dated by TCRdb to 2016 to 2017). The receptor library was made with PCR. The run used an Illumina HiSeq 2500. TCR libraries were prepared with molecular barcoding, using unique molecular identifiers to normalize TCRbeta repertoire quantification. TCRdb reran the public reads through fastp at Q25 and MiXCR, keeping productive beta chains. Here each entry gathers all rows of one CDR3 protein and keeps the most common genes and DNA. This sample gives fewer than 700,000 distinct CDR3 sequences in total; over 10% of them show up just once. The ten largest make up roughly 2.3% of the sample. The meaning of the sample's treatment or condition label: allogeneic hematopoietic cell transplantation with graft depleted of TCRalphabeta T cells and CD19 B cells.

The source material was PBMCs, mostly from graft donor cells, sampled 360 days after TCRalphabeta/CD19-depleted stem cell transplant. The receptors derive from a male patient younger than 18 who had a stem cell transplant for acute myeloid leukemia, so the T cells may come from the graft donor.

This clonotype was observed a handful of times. This chain's CDR3 is CASSPTGYVPDTQYF. CDR3 DNA: TGTGCCAGCAGTCCCACAGGTTATGTGCCAGATACGCAGTATTTT. The genes are TRBV28 and TRBJ2-3; TRBD1 is a possible D gene (5 bases). In germline, CDR1 is MDHEN, CDR2 SYDVKM. This CDR3 comprises 15 residues. Deletions cut 5 bases from V and 4 bases from J, with 16 bases between.

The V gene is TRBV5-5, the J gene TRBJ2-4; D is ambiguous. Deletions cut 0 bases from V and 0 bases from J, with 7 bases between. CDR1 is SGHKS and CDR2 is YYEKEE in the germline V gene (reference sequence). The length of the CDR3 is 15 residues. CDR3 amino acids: CASSLETLAKNIQYF. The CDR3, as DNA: TGTGCCAGCAGCTTGGAGACACTAGCCAAAAACATTCAGTACTTC. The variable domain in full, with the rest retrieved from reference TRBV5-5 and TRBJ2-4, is DAGVTQSPTHLIKTRGQQVTLRCSPISGHKSVSWYQQVLGQGPQFIFQYYEKEERGRGNFPDRFSARQFPNYSSELNVNALLLGDSALYLCASSLETLAKNIQYFGAGTRLSVL.

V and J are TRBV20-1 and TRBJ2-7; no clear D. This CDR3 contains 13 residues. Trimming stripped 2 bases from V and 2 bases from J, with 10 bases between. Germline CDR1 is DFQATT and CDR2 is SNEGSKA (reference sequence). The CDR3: CSARQARTYEQYF. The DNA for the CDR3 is TGCAGTGCTAGACAGGCCCGAACCTACGAGCAGTACTTC.

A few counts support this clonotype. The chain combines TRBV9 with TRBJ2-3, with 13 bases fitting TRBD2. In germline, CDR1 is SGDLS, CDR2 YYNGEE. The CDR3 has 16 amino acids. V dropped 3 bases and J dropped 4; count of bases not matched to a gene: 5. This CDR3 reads CASSGTSGSYADTQYF. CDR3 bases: TGTGCCAGCAGCGGGACTAGCGGGAGTTATGCAGATACGCAGTATTTT.

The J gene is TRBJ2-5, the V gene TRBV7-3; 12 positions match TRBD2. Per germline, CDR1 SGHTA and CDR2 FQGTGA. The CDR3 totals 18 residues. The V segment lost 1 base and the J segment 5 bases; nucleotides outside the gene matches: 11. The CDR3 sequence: CASSLNLGGLAGSETQYF. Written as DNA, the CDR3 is TGTGCCAGCAGCTTAAATCTCGGTGGACTAGCGGGATCGGAGACCCAGTACTTC.

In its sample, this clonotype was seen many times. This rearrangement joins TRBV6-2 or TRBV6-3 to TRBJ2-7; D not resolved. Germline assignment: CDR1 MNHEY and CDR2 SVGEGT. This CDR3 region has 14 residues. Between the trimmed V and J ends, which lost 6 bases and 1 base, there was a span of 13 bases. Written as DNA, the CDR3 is TGTGCCAGCAGACTCCTTCCTGAATCCTACGAGCAGTACTTC. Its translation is CASRLLPESYEQYF.

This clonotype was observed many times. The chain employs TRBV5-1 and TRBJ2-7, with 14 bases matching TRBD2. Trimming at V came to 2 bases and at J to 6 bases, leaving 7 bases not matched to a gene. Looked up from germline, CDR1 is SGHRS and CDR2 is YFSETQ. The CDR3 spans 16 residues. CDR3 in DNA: TGCGCCAGCAGCTTCACCGGGACTAGCGGGAGTTCCGAGCAGTACTTC. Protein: CASSFTGTSGSSEQYF.

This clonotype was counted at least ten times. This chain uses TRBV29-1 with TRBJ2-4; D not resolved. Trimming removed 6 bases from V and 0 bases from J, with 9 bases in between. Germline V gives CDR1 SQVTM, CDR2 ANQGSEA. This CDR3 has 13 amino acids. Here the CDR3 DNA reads TGCAGCGTGAAAACGGTAGCCAAAAACATTCAGTACTTC. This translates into CSVKTVAKNIQYF.

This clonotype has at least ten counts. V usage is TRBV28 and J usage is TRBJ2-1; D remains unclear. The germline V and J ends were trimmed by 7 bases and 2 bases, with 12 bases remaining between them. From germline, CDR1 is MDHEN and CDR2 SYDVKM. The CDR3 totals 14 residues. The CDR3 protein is CASTARLPYNEQFF. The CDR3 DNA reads TGTGCCAGCACCGCGAGACTCCCCTACAATGAGCAGTTCTTC.

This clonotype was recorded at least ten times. CDR3 loop: CSVKGVTGELFF. DNA of the CDR3: TGCAGCGTTAAAGGGGTGACCGGGGAGCTGTTTTTT. The chain carries TRBV29-1 and TRBJ2-2, with D possibly TRBD1 on 5 matching bases. The V gene lost 5 bases and the J gene lost 5 bases, with 9 bases spanning the gap. The CDR3 runs to 12 residues. Germline V lookup: CDR1 SQVTM, CDR2 ANQGSEA.

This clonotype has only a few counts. This CDR3 is CSVEAGGNYGYTF. The CDR3 coding sequence is TGCAGCGTTGAAGCGGGAGGGAACTATGGCTACACCTTC. The chain links TRBV29-1 to TRBJ1-2; D uncertain. Trimming took off 1 base at V and 2 bases at J, with 8 bases between the two ends. Germline CDR1 reads SQVTM; CDR2 reads ANQGSEA. This CDR3 spans 13 amino acids.

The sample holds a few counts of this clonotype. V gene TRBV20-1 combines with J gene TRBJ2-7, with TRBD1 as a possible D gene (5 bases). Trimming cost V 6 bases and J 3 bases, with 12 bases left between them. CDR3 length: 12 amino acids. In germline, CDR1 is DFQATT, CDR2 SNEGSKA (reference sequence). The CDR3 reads CSAHKTDYEQYF. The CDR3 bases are TGCAGTGCCCACAAGACAGACTACGAGCAGTACTTC.

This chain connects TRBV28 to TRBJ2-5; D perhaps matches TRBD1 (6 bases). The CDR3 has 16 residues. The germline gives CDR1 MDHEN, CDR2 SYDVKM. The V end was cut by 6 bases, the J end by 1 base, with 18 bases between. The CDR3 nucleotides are TGTGCCAGCAGGCTAACCACAGGGTTCGCCCAAGAGACCCAGTACTTC. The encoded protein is CASRLTTGFAQETQYF.

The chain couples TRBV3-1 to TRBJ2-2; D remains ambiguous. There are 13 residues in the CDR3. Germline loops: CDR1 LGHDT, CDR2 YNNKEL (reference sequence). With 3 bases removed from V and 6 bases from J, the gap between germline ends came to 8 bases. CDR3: CASSHLGAGELFF. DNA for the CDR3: TGTGCCAGCAGCCACCTAGGTGCCGGGGAGCTGTTTTTT.

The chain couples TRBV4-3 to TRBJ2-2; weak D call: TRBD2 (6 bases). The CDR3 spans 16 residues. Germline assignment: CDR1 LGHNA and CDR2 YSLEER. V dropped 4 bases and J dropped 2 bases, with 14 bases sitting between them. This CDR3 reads CASSLGDFLNTGELFF. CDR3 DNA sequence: TGCGCCAGCAGCCTGGGGGACTTCCTCAACACCGGGGAGCTGTTTTTT.

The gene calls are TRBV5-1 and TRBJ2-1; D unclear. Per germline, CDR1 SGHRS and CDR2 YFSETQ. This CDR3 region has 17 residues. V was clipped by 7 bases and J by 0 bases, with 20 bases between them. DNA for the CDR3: TGCGCCAGCCAGGACGGACGTGGCGTGGGCTCCTACAATGAGCAGTTCTTC. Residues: CASQDGRGVGSYNEQFF.

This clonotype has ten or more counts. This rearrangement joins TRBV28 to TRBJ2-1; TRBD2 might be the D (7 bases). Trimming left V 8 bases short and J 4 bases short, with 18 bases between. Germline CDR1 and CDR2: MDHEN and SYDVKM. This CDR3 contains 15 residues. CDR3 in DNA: TGTGCCAGCCTCACGGGGGCAGCGGGATACAATGAGCAGTTCTTC. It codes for CASLTGAAGYNEQFF.